A selection of T cell receptor beta chains follows, all from one sample in a study of CD8+CD57+ T cells in acquired aplastic anemia. One entry per CDR3 protein, called by TCRdb with MiXCR from the reads. The repertoire holds 200,000 to 250,000 distinct CDR3 sequences, around 60% seen once, with less than 30% in the top ten. Sample: sorted CD4+, CD8+, or CD8+CD57+ T cells (not recorded which) from PBMCs. The origin of the receptors is a human donor in good health. CDR3s leave out the opening cysteine and the closing phenylalanine or tryptophan. The D gene is left open where the match is weak. A clone size is listed for some rows: how often the clone was seen (once, few, many), or a class if it is expanded.

many	TRBV19	-	TRBJ1-5	ASTLRIEAAYQPQH
-	TRBV13	TRBD1	TRBJ2-7	ASSPEGQHEQY
once	TRBV20-1	TRBD1	TRBJ2-7	SASIRDSSYEQY
-	TRBV2	-	TRBJ1-4	ASRNGPLRNEKLF
-	TRBV24-1	TRBD1	TRBJ1-5	ATSDFPDRDSNQPQH
-	TRBV29-1	-	TRBJ2-5	SVEFLSGETQY
-	TRBV10-3	-	TRBJ1-1	AIREQVNTEAF
-	TRBV7-2	TRBD1	TRBJ1-5	ASSLVGTALNQPQH
-	TRBV10-3	-	TRBJ2-2	ASSEALGANTGELF
-	TRBV12-3/TRBV12-4	TRBD1	TRBJ1-2	ASSWGQGYGYT
-	TRBV6-4	TRBD2	TRBJ2-2	ASSDSGENTGELF
-	TRBV10-2	TRBD2	TRBJ2-7	ASILAGGYEQY
-	TRBV20-1	TRBD2	TRBJ2-2	SARDGTSGDTGELF
once	TRBV7-4	-	TRBJ2-7	ASSGHYERY
-	TRBV12-3/TRBV12-4	-	TRBJ1-3	ASSQPRDSGNTIY
-	TRBV5-1	-	TRBJ2-6	ASSEHRSGASVLT
few	TRBV9	-	TRBJ2-1	ASSPGRLGYNEQF
-	TRBV19	-	TRBJ2-5	ASSISSRYGETQY
-	TRBV9	TRBD2	TRBJ2-6	ASSPSGGSGANVLT
once	TRBV5-4	-	TRBJ1-2	ASSTTSYGYT
-	TRBV7-2	-	TRBJ2-7	ASSLMAGSPYEQY
-	TRBV9	-	TRBJ2-3	ASSAQLGATDTQY
few	TRBV20-1	-	TRBJ1-1	SARDGVEAF
-	TRBV20-1	-	TRBJ2-2	SARRTGNTGELF
-	TRBV24-1	-	TRBJ2-3	ATSDPQGFDTQY
-	TRBV5-1	-	TRBJ1-2	ASRGTGEDT
-	TRBV19	-	TRBJ2-7	ASMDQKSYEQY
few	TRBV10-3	TRBD1	TRBJ1-2	AISLGQGYNYGYT
-	TRBV10-1	-	TRBJ1-2	ASSPMRGGHGYT
-	TRBV19	TRBD2	TRBJ2-6	ASSRGGGANVLA
once	TRBV5-4	TRBD1	TRBJ2-7	ASSPGTGTDEQY
-	TRBV7-9	TRBD1	TRBJ2-7	ASSSPGQGPSYEQY
-	TRBV7-2	-	TRBJ1-5	ASSLDGYPNQPQH
once	TRBV5-1	TRBD1	TRBJ1-3	ASSPPRTGYGNTIY
few	TRBV5-1	-	TRBJ2-1	ASSLVADEQF
many	TRBV4-3	-	TRBJ1-1	ASSQVGGVAEAF
many	TRBV7-2	-	TRBJ1-2	ASSLAGHQNYGYT
few	TRBV24-1	-	TRBJ2-5	ATSDPRAVETQY
-	TRBV5-1	TRBD2	TRBJ2-2	ASRRRTSGGNTGELF
-	TRBV7-8	-	TRBJ1-6	ASSLRAGDNSPLH
-	TRBV7-6	-	TRBJ2-3	ASSLAPDTDTQY
once	TRBV5-1	TRBD1	TRBJ1-2	ASSLTGQQIYGYT
many	TRBV11-2	-	TRBJ2-5	ASSLLGGQETQY
-	TRBV7-9	-	TRBJ2-7	ASSLLDASYEQY
-	TRBV7-2	-	TRBJ1-2	ASSQRLGERGYT
-	TRBV20-1	-	TRBJ1-2	SARGGVRSGYT
-	TRBV7-2	TRBD2	TRBJ2-7	ASSASGSYEQY
-	TRBV7-2	-	TRBJ1-6	ASSYLDFNSPLH
-	TRBV7-2	-	TRBJ2-7	ACLGPTYEQY
-	TRBV11-2	-	TRBJ2-1	ASREGQSSYNEQF
many	TRBV11-2	-	TRBJ1-1	ASSDTHPAEAF
-	TRBV7-9	-	TRBJ1-1	ASSPGPGRAEAF
many	TRBV4-2	-	TRBJ2-1	ASSQDGKAYNEQF